These 4 T cell receptor beta chains were sequenced from one sample in a study of blood T cell repertoires in COVID-19 (dated by TCRdb to 2018 to 2021). Receptor libraries were prepared by the immunoSEQ multiplex PCR assay. The table comes from immuneACCESS by way of TCRdb, which keeps in-frame sequences with V and J called. Part of the clones is missing from these tables; in studies checked, under half for an unresolved V gene and the rest for unknown reasons. This sample lists some 250,000 clones; 83% were detected once. The leading ten clones occupy about 9% of the sample. Sequencing was done on a sample of peripheral blood. Receptor source: a man aged 40-49 years with active or convalescent COVID-19.

The chain is built from TRBV4-3 and TRBJ1-4, with D unclear. The CDR3 runs 17 residues. V was pared by 0 bases and J by 2 bases, with 13 bases between. In germline, CDR1 is LGHNA, CDR2 YSLEER. CDR3: CASSQDGRESTNEKLFF. DNA of the CDR3: TGCGCCAGCAGCCAAGATGGGAGGGAATCGACTAATGAAAAACTGTTTTTT.

J is TRBJ1-3 and V is TRBV19; D unclear. V was clipped by 0 bases and J by 9 bases, with 6 bases between them. CDR1 is LNHDA and CDR2 is SQIVND in the germline V gene (reference sequence). The CDR3 runs to 12 residues. Written as DNA, the CDR3 is TGTGCCAGTAGTATAGATGCGGGCACCATATATTTT. It specifies CASSIDAGTIYF.

The chain joins TRBV3-1 (or the pseudogene TRBV3-2) to TRBJ1-2; 8 nucleotides line up with TRBD1. The CDR3 is 16 residues long. V was clipped by 4 bases and J by 7 bases; unmatched bases: 14. Germline assignment: CDR1 LGHDT and CDR2 YNNKEL (reference sequence). The CDR3 region is CASSPDLGRGLGGYTF. As DNA, the CDR3 is TGTGCCAGCAGCCCCGACCTCGGCAGGGGGCTCGGTGGCTACACCTTC.

This chain uses TRBV5-1 with TRBJ2-1; the D gene is possibly TRBD2 (5 bases). CDR1 is SGHRS, CDR2 YFSETQ, per germline. The V end was cut by 6 bases, the J end by 7 bases, with 23 bases between. CDR3 size: 16 residues. CDR3 amino acids: CASIRPAGPPGNEQFF. The CDR3 DNA reads TGCGCCAGCATCCGACCCGCGGGCCCACCGGGGAATGAGCAGTTCTTC.